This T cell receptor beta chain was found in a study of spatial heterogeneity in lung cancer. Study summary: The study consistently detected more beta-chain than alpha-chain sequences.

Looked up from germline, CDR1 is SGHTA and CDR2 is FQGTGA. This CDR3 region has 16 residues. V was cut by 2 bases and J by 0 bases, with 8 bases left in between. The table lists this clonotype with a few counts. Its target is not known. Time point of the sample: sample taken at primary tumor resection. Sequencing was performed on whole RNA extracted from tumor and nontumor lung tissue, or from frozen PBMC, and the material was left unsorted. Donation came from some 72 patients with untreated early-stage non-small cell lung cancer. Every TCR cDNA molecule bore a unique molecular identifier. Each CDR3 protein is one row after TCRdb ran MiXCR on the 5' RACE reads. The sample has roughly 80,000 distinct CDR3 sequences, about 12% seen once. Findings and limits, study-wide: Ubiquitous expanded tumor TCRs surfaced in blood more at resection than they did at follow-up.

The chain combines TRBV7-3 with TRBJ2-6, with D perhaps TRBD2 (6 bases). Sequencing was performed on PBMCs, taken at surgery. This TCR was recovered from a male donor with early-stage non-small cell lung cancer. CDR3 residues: CASSLGGISGANVLTF. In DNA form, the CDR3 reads TGTGCCAGCAGCTTAGGAGGGATCTCTGGGGCCAACGTCCTGACTTTC.